The source of this T cell receptor beta chain is a study of blood T cell repertoires in COVID-19. Study in general: The United States, Italy and Spain provided the acute and convalescent COVID-19 samples. T cells, B-cell-depleted T cells, or PBMCs provided the cDNA or gDNA that served as material.

The CDR3 has 14 residues. From germline, CDR1 is GTSNPN and CDR2 SVGIG (reference sequence). Trimming removed 2 bases from V and 7 bases from J; junction bases left unmatched: 7. Per the study methods: Reference gene primer amplification yielded estimated nucleated cell counts. Method: immunoSEQ multiplex PCR; TCRdb's copy keeps in-frame clones and lacks some. V and J calls and clone size are those listed in that table; D and trimming were worked out from the DNA. The sample yields 80,000 or so clones, around 80% seen once. This sequence originates from a woman aged 55 to 70 with acute or convalescent COVID-19. The genes are TRBV30 and TRBJ2-1; 8 positions agree with TRBD1. Input material: peripheral blood. CDR3 in amino acids: CAWSKRTGLNEQFF. The CDR3 DNA follows: TGTGCCTGGAGTAAACGGACAGGGTTGAATGAGCAGTTCTTC.